This T cell receptor (beta chain) was documented in a study of cytomegalovirus exposure and HLA in healthy donors. The PCR made use of 60 Vbeta and 13 Jbeta primers. Measured with immunoSEQ multiplex PCR; TCRdb has only the in-frame clones, and not every one. The repertoire holds over 150,000 clones, 77% seen once, with over 2% in the top ten. Between the trimmed V and J ends, which lost 5 bases and 0 bases, there was a span of 11 bases. Germline V gene data show CDR1 as SGHTA and CDR2 as FQGNSA. The CDR3 runs 14 residues. This chain joins TRBV7-2 and TRBJ2-7; no clear D. The sequenced sample was PBMCs. This TCR was sampled from a woman aged 35 to 49 in good health and CMV-seropositive. The CDR3 protein is CASSPRFRSYEQYF. CDR3 coding DNA: TGTGCCAGCAGCCCGAGATTCCGCTCCTACGAGCAGTACTTC.